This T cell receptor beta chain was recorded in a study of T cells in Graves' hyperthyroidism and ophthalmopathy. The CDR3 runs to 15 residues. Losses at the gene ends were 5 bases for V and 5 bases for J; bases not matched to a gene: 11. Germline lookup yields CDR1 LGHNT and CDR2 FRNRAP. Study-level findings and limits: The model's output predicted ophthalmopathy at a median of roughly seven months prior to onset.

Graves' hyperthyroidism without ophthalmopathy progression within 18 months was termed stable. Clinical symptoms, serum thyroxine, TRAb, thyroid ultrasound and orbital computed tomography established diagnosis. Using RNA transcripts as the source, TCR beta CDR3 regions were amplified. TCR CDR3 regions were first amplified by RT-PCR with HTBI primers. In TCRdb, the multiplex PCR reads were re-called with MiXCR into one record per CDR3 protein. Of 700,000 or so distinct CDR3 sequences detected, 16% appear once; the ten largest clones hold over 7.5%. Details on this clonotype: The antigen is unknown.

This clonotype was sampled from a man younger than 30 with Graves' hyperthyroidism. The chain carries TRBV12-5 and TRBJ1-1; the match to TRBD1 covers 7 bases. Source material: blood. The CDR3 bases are TGTGCTAGTGGTCCTTACAGGGGTAGCGAAACTGAAGCTTTCTTT. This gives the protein CASGPYRGSETEAFF.